What follows is one T cell receptor beta chain and its context. Its antigen is currently unknown. At one boundary the junction diverges from the germline segment, which might be a read error. This sample is drawn from a study of molecular identifiers for immune sequencing clone quantification. CDR1 is MDHEN, CDR2 SYDVKM, per germline. The CDR3 contains 14 residues. Each CDR3 protein gets one entry after TCRdb re-called the PCR reads with MiXCR. The sample consists of about 40,000 distinct CDR3 sequences, about 18% of them appearing once. The study's findings and limits: More than 97% of effector molecules, versus under 1% of naive-cell molecules, belonged to clones above 20 RNA copies.

The source material was naive CD8+ T cells from blood, with Jurkat cell RNA spiked in. The subset was: FACS-sorted CD8+CD4-CCR7+CD45RA+ naive T cells. The V call is TRBV28, the J call TRBJ2-1; perhaps TRBD2 as D (6 bases). This TCR was recovered from a human donor in good health. Some libraries in this study had Jurkat cell RNA spiked in. The CDR3 sequence is CANSLLANYNEQFF. CDR3 nucleotide sequence: TGTGCCAACAGTTTGCTAGCGAACTACAATGAGCAGTTCTTC.